The T cell receptor (beta chain) under discussion was sequenced for a study of blood T cell repertoires in COVID-19. Study-wide background: COVID-19 samples from acute and convalescent phases originated in the United States, Italy and Spain. T cells, B-cell-depleted T cells, or PBMCs supplied cDNA or gDNA.

Only in-frame clones appear in the TCRdb table, and some are missing; sequencing was by immunoSEQ multiplex PCR. Of 150,000 to 200,000 clones in the sample, 75% to 80% were seen once. The table lists this clone with a count of one. The length of the CDR3 is 16 residues. Germline loops: CDR1 SGHDN, CDR2 FVKESK. With 0 bases removed from V and 4 bases from J, the gap between germline ends came to 13 bases. The receptor was derived from a woman between 65 and 79 years old with acute or convalescent COVID-19. The specimen sequenced was peripheral blood. This rearrangement joins TRBV14 to TRBJ2-1; possible D gene TRBD2, 6 bases. The CDR3 region has the DNA TGTGCCAGCAGCCAAGATACCCTAGCGATTTACAATGAGCAGTTCTTC. It translates to CASSQDTLAIYNEQFF.